This T cell receptor (beta chain) emerged from a study of human T cells and chemical hapten exposure. Study-wide context: TCR yields per sample varied, mainly owing to small pooled library volume differences.

Per the original data handling: A per-sample median of about 95,000 TCRs was observed, with counts ranging from about 20,000 to 750,000. TCRdb processed the RACE reads anew with MiXCR; each CDR3 protein has one entry. The V and J calls come from TCRdb's annotation, not from the publication. The table includes roughly 190,000 distinct CDR3 sequences, approximately 20% detected once. Study conclusions and caveats: Significantly greater numbers of large CDR3 similarity clusters came from expanded TCRs than from controls.

Germline CDR1 is KGHDR and CDR2 is SFDVKD. V gave up 2 bases and J gave up 5 bases, with 11 bases separating them. This CDR3 comprises 14 residues. Remarks on this clonotype: Its antigen is unidentified.

Noted time point: patch test 1, 2 weeks after DPC sensitization. Described treatment: therapeutic diphenylcyclopropenone sensitization with weekly scalp DPC. The study enrolled 18 to 70-year-old alopecia patients suitable for DPC. This clonotype was obtained from a woman aged 45-60 years with alopecia areata. Some clones in this sample may be carry-over from other donors' samples. V gene TRBV24-1 combines with J gene TRBJ1-1; D unresolved. This specimen was whole blood, taken in connection with sensitization to the hapten diphenylcyclopropenone (DPC). The CDR3 DNA reads as TGTGCCACCAGTGATTGGGAAGGCAGGACTGAAGCTTTCTTT. Its translation is CATSDWEGRTEAFF.